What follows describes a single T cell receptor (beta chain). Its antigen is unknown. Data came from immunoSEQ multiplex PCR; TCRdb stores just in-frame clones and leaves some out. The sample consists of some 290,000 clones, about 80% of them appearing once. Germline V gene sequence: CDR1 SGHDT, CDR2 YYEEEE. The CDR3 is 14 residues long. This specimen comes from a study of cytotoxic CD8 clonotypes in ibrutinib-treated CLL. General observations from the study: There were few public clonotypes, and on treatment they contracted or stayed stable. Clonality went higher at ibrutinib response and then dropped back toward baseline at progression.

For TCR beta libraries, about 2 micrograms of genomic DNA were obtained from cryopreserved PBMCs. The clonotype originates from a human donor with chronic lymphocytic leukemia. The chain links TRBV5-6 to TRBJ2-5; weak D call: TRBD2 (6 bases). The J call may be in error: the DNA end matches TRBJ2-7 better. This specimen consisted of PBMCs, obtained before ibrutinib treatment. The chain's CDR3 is CASSRGLASYEQYF. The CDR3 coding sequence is TGTGCCAGCAGTCGAGGTCTAGCGTCCTACGAGCAGTACTTC.